This passage covers 32 T cell receptor beta chains from one sample sequenced in a study of beta chain features in type 1 diabetes. The investigators reverse transcribed all of the isolated RNA, so they sequenced expressed TCRB transcripts. Sequenced by immunoSEQ multiplex PCR; TCRdb stores in-frame clones only, minus some. The table includes about 900,000 clones, around a sixth detected once. Material for sequencing was naive CD4+ T cells from blood. These receptors all stem from a woman under 30 in good health.

This clone was detected only a few times. This chain connects TRBV7-9 to TRBJ1-5; D remains ambiguous. Looked up from germline, CDR1 is SEHNR and CDR2 is FQNEAQ (reference sequence). The CDR3 has 13 amino acids. Trimming stripped 5 bases from V and 5 bases from J, with 10 bases between. The DNA for the CDR3 is TGTGCCAGCAGCCCCACAGATGATCAGCCCCAGCATTTT. As protein: CASSPTDDQPQHF.

This clone was picked up a small number of times. The chain carries TRBV5-4 and TRBJ2-7; D perhaps matches TRBD2 (6 bases). The CDR3 runs 15 residues. The germline V gene has CDR1 SGHNT and CDR2 YYREEE (reference sequence). Trimming took 2 bases from V and 4 from J, leaving 16 bases between them. The CDR3: CASSLSLAHGYEQYF. The CDR3 DNA reads as TGTGCCAGCAGCTTATCCCTAGCGCATGGTTACGAGCAGTACTTC.

CDR3 sequence (DNA): TGTGCCAGCAGCGTATATCCCATCACATACAATGAGCAGTTCTTC. It encodes CASSVYPITYNEQFF. The rearrangement joins TRBV9 to TRBJ2-1, with unresolved D. Germline V gene data show CDR1 as SGDLS and CDR2 as YYNGEE. V was trimmed by 1 base and J by 4 bases, leaving 12 bases between them. This CDR3 spans 15 amino acids.

This clone was seen a handful of times. The chain is built from TRBV28 and TRBJ2-3, with a possible D match to TRBD2 (5 bases). CDR1 is MDHEN and CDR2 is SYDVKM in the germline V gene. V was trimmed by 2 bases and J by 2 bases, leaving 8 bases between them. This CDR3 region has 14 residues. The CDR3 loop is CASSLPGNTDTQYF. As DNA, the CDR3 is TGTGCCAGCAGTTTACCGGGGAACACAGATACGCAGTATTTT.

V is TRBV27 and J is TRBJ1-3; 11 nucleotides line up with TRBD1. The CDR3 contains 16 residues. Germline CDR1 is MNHEY and CDR2 is SMNVEV (reference sequence). V was pared by 5 bases and J by 4 bases, with 7 bases of the junction left unmatched. The CDR3 DNA follows: TGTGCCAGCAGTGGGAGGACAGGGGGCCAAGGAAACACCATATATTTT. It encodes CASSGRTGGQGNTIYF.

The chain recombines TRBV5-1 with TRBJ2-1; 10 bases are shared with TRBD2. The CDR3 runs 15 residues. The V segment lost 2 bases and the J segment 6 bases; nucleotides outside the gene matches: 5. Germline V gives CDR1 SGHRS, CDR2 YFSETQ. The CDR3 here is CASSFWLAGVNEQFF. CDR3 sequence (DNA): TGCGCCAGCAGCTTCTGGCTAGCGGGAGTCAATGAGCAGTTCTTC. Together with reference TRBV5-1 and TRBJ2-1, the CDR3 gives the full variable domain: KAGVTQTPRYLIKTRGQQVTLSCSPISGHRSVSWYQQTPGQGLQFLFEYFSETQRNKGNFPGRFSGRQFSNSRSEMNVSTLELGDSALYLCASSFWLAGVNEQFFGPGTRLTVL.

The V gene is TRBV27, the J gene TRBJ2-7, with D unclear. Germline-derived CDR1 and CDR2 are MNHEY and SMNVEV (reference sequence). The CDR3 covers 17 residues. V lost 3 bases, J lost 5 bases, and 23 bases lay in between. Here the CDR3 reads CASSFSTLGIAFHEQYF. The CDR3 bases are TGTGCCAGCAGTTTTTCCACCTTGGGGATAGCATTCCACGAGCAGTACTTC.

The sample holds a few counts of this clone. The chain is built from TRBV6-5 and TRBJ2-5; D remains unclear. Germline V gene lookup returns CDR1 MNHEY and CDR2 SVGAGI. The V gene lost 4 bases and the J gene lost 1 base, with 7 bases spanning the gap. The CDR3 length is 13 residues. The CDR3 sequence: CASSFRRQETQYF. CDR3 coding DNA: TGTGCCAGCAGTTTCCGACGCCAAGAGACCCAGTACTTC.

This clone was detected a few times. The J gene is TRBJ2-1, the V gene TRBV27; unclear D gene. Trimming cost V 2 bases and J 1 base, with 6 bases left between them. The germline gives CDR1 MNHEY, CDR2 SMNVEV (reference sequence). CDR3 length: 14 amino acids. This CDR3 reads CASSLAASYNEQFF. The DNA for the CDR3 is TGTGCCAGCAGTTTAGCGGCGTCCTACAATGAGCAGTTCTTC.

The chain links TRBV11-2 to TRBJ1-1; D is unresolved. CDR1 SGHAT and CDR2 FQNNGV come from the germline V gene. The CDR3 sequence is 15 residues long. Trimming took 1 base from V and 3 from J, leaving 12 bases between them. In nucleotides, the CDR3 is TGTGCCAGCAGCTTAGGTGGCGGGCGAGACACTGAAGCTTTCTTT. Encoded protein: CASSLGGGRDTEAFF.

The chain employs TRBV7-9 and TRBJ2-1; 7 positions agree with TRBD2. There are 13 residues in the CDR3. In germline, CDR1 is SEHNR, CDR2 FQNEAQ (reference sequence). V lost 5 bases to trimming and J lost 5 bases; unmatched junction nucleotides: 3. The chain's CDR3 is CASSRTRNNEQFF. CDR3 DNA sequence: TGTGCCAGCAGCCGGACTAGGAACAATGAGCAGTTCTTC.

This clone was detected a few times. The V call is TRBV29-1, the J call TRBJ2-3; perhaps D is TRBD1 or TRBD2 (5 bases each). The CDR3 loop spans 14 amino acids. Per germline, CDR1 SQVTM and CDR2 ANQGSEA. The V gene lost 4 bases and the J gene lost 1 base, with 12 bases spanning the gap. CDR3 region: CSVALQGGTDTQYF. The CDR3 coding sequence is TGCAGCGTTGCTCTCCAGGGAGGCACAGATACGCAGTATTTT.

CDR3: CASSIARLMNTEAFF. The CDR3 nucleotides read TGTGCCAGTAGTATCGCCCGTCTCATGAACACTGAAGCTTTCTTT. V usage is TRBV19 and J usage is TRBJ1-1, with unresolved D. Trimming pared 3 bases from V and 0 bases from J, leaving 11 bases between. Germline V gives CDR1 LNHDA, CDR2 SQIVND (reference sequence). The CDR3 has 15 residues.

This clone was detected a few times. The rearrangement joins TRBV6-5 to TRBJ2-5; TRBD1 agrees at 9 bases. CDR1 is MNHEY and CDR2 is SVGAGI in the germline V gene. The CDR3 spans 15 residues. The V segment lost 7 bases and the J segment 4 bases; nucleotides outside the gene matches: 10. CDR3 sequence reads: CASTRTGEVGETQYF. The CDR3 nucleotides read TGTGCCAGCACAAGGACAGGGGAAGTCGGAGAGACCCAGTACTTC.

The gene calls are TRBV7-2 and TRBJ1-2; no reliable D call. V was shortened by 1 base and J by 5 bases, with 8 bases between the two germline ends. CDR3 length: 13 amino acids. Germline lookup yields CDR1 SGHTA and CDR2 FQGNSA. The CDR3 region has the DNA TGTGCCAGCAGCTTAGAACCAAAATATGGCTACACCTTC. This translates into CASSLEPKYGYTF.

This clone has more than one count but fewer than ten. The V gene is TRBV28, the J gene TRBJ1-4; D perhaps matches TRBD1 (6 bases). The CDR3 has 15 amino acids. The germline V gene has CDR1 MDHEN and CDR2 SYDVKM. V dropped 4 bases and J dropped 15 bases, with 24 bases sitting between them. The CDR3 bases are TGTGCCAGCAGTTCCTCCGGGACACCACGCAAGGGGGTGTTTTTT. It yields the protein CASSSSGTPRKGVFF.

The chain uses TRBV4-2 and TRBJ2-5; tentative D call: TRBD1 (6 bases). Trimming cost V 4 bases and J 5 bases, with 11 bases left between them. The CDR3 has 13 amino acids. Germline V gives CDR1 LGHNA, CDR2 YNFKEQ. The CDR3 spells CASSRTERETQYF. The CDR3 DNA reads TGTGCCAGCAGCCGGACAGAGAGGGAGACCCAGTACTTC.

This clone has more than one count but fewer than ten. The rearrangement joins TRBV7-9 to TRBJ1-3; tentatively, D is TRBD1 (6 bases). V gave up 4 bases and J gave up 4 bases, with 20 bases separating them. Germline V CDR1 and CDR2: SEHNR, FQNEAQ (reference sequence). The length of the CDR3 is 17 residues. The CDR3 sequence is CASSSIPTGHAGNTIYF. CDR3 nucleotides: TGTGCCAGCAGCTCTATCCCGACAGGCCACGCAGGAAACACCATATATTTT.

The chain couples TRBV28 to TRBJ2-2, with 11 positions matching TRBD2. The germline gives CDR1 MDHEN, CDR2 SYDVKM. V lost 9 bases and J lost 6; bases outside the gene matches: 9. This CDR3 contains 15 residues. CDR3 coding DNA: TGTGCCAGTCGCACTAGCGGGAGTTGGGCCGGGGAGCTGTTTTTT. It yields the protein CASRTSGSWAGELFF.

The rearrangement links TRBV28 to TRBJ1-5, with a weak D call TRBD1 (6 bases). CDR3 length equals 14 residues. The V gene lost 5 bases and the J gene lost 6 bases, with 14 bases spanning the gap. Germline V lookup: CDR1 MDHEN, CDR2 SYDVKM. CDR3 in DNA: TGTGCCAGCAGTCCGCGGACAGTAGGTCAGCCCCAGCATTTT. The encoded protein is CASSPRTVGQPQHF.

This chain joins TRBV5-1 and TRBJ2-3; 9 nucleotides match TRBD2. The CDR3 loop spans 14 amino acids. Per germline, CDR1 SGHRS and CDR2 YFSETQ. V dropped 0 bases and J dropped 8; count of bases not matched to a gene: 4. CDR3 DNA: TGCGCCAGCAGCTTGGTAGCGGGAGTAAGTACGCAGTATTTT. This encodes CASSLVAGVSTQYF.

This clone was seen only a few times. The V and J genes are TRBV25-1 and TRBJ1-1; D may be TRBD1 (6 bases). The V end was cut by 4 bases, the J end by 0 bases, with 15 bases between. Germline loops: CDR1 MGHDK, CDR2 SYGVNS. The CDR3 runs to 16 residues. This chain's CDR3 is CASSGTALAMNTEAFF. CDR3 in DNA: TGTGCCAGCAGTGGGACAGCGCTCGCCATGAACACTGAAGCTTTCTTT.

The genes are TRBV7-9 and TRBJ2-5; 9 bases are a match to TRBD2. Trimming at V came to 3 bases and at J to 5 bases, leaving 4 bases not matched to a gene. The CDR3 sequence is 14 residues long. Germline V CDR1 and CDR2: SEHNR, FQNEAQ (reference sequence). As DNA, the CDR3 is TGTGCCAGCAGCTTCCCGCTAGCGGGGGAGACCCAGTACTTC. Amino acids: CASSFPLAGETQYF.

The table lists this clone with a count of one. The chain is built from TRBV5-1 and TRBJ2-6; D ambiguous. Germline CDR1 SGHRS, CDR2 YFSETQ. The CDR3 is 16 residues long. V was clipped by 4 bases and J by 0 bases, with 11 bases between them. The CDR3 here is CASSPQQFSGANVLTF. DNA of the CDR3: TGCGCCAGCAGCCCTCAACAGTTCTCTGGGGCCAACGTCCTGACTTTC.

There are a few counts of this clone. The DNA for the CDR3 is TGTGCCAGCAGCTTATTGGCAGGGTTGGCAGATACGCAGTATTTT. The encoded protein is CASSLLAGLADTQYF. The chain combines TRBV7-8 with TRBJ2-3; TRBD1 might be the D (5 bases). Deletions cut 2 bases from V and 4 bases from J, with 13 bases between. Germline lookup yields CDR1 SGHVS and CDR2 FQNEAQ. The CDR3 runs 15 residues.

This clone was detected only a few times. V is TRBV6-5 and J is TRBJ2-1, with D uncertain. Germline values: CDR1 MNHEY, CDR2 SVGAGI. CDR3 length: 15 amino acids. Trimming removed 0 bases at V and 7 bases at J, with 13 bases between. CDR3 sequence: CASSYSTVIRNEQFF. As DNA, the CDR3 is TGTGCCAGCAGTTACTCGACGGTGATAAGGAATGAGCAGTTCTTC.

This chain joins TRBV5-1 and TRBJ2-6; D not resolved. Germline loops: CDR1 SGHRS, CDR2 YFSETQ. V lost 1 base and J lost 0, with 8 bases in between. The CDR3 spans 16 residues. CDR3 protein: CASSLPRYSGANVLTF. CDR3 nucleotide sequence: TGCGCCAGCAGCTTGCCGCGGTACTCTGGGGCCAACGTCCTGACTTTC.

This clone has a handful of counts. Germline and junction disagree at one end, which may indicate a read error. V usage is TRBV4-3 and J usage is TRBJ2-3; TRBD2 aligns across 9 bases. The CDR3 is made up of 17 amino acids. Germline V lookup: CDR1 LGHNA, CDR2 YSLEER. The CDR3 sequence: CASSLSVIGTSRDTQYF. For the CDR3, the DNA is TGCGCCAGCAGCCTCTCGGTAATCGGGACTAGCAGAGATACGCAGTATTTT.

This clone was counted a few times. The chain couples TRBV5-6 to TRBJ2-7; D possibly corresponds to TRBD2 (6 bases). The V end was cut by 4 bases, the J end by 3 bases, with 26 bases between. The CDR3 loop spans 18 amino acids. Germline V gene data show CDR1 as SGHDT and CDR2 as YYEEEE. The CDR3 DNA is TGTGCCAGCAGCGACCGCCGGGACTTCACTCTACAGCGCTACGAGCAGTACTTC. It yields the protein CASSDRRDFTLQRYEQYF. Based on the CDR3 plus reference TRBV5-6 and TRBJ2-7, the full variable domain is DAGVTQSPTHLIKTRGQQVTLRCSPKSGHDTVSWYQQALGQGPQFIFQYYEEEERQRGNFPDRFSGHQFPNYSSELNVNALLLGDSALYLCASSDRRDFTLQRYEQYFGPGTRLTVT.

A remark on this clone: In the same sample, other DNA sequences code for this CDR3. In nucleotides, the CDR3 is TGTGCCAGCAGCGTAGCTACGAGCGGGAGTGGCACAGATACGCAGTATTTT. Translation gives CASSVATSGSGTDTQYF. V and J are TRBV9 and TRBJ2-3, with 8 bases aligning to TRBD2. V lost 0 bases, J lost 1 base, and 7 bases stayed unmatched. Germline CDR1 is SGDLS and CDR2 is YYNGEE. The CDR3 consists of 17 residues.

The chain uses TRBV6-5 and TRBJ2-1, with 8 bases that match TRBD2. Trimming at V came to 2 bases and at J to 6 bases, leaving 6 bases not matched to a gene. Germline CDR1 and CDR2: MNHEY and SVGAGI. The CDR3 runs to 15 residues. The CDR3 DNA reads TGTGCCAGCAGTTACAACGTAGCGGGAACCAATGAGCAGTTCTTC. As protein: CASSYNVAGTNEQFF.

This clone came up a few times. The chain joins TRBV6-6 to TRBJ2-1, with TRBD2 matching over 9 bases. Germline CDR1 is MNHNY and CDR2 is SVGAGI (reference sequence). The CDR3 sequence is 16 residues long. Trimming cost V 8 bases and J 5 bases; bases outside gene matches: 13. The CDR3 sequence: CASRKWRLAGDNEQFF. In nucleotides, the CDR3 is TGTGCCAGCCGCAAATGGAGATTAGCGGGAGACAATGAGCAGTTCTTC.